The TCR beta chain under discussion was sequenced for a study of blood T cells in healthy people across ages. The overall study: About one barcoded TCR beta cDNA was captured per two T cells.

Trimming took 1 base from V and 7 from J; bases not matched to a gene: 6. The CDR3 covers 15 residues. Germline CDR1 and CDR2: SGHVS and FQNEAQ. Primed by a sample-barcoded 5' primer and a J-beta primer mix, a second PCR proceeded for about 6 to 11 cycles. In TCRdb, the 5' RACE reads were re-called with MiXCR into one record per CDR3 protein. The sample holds about 640,000 distinct CDR3 sequences, about 30% seen once. This clonotype was observed at least ten times. The source material was blood. This chain links TRBV7-8 with TRBJ1-4, with 7 bases aligning to TRBD1. The source of this sequence is a woman older than 75 in good health. For the CDR3, the DNA is TGTGCCAGCAGCTTAGTCTGGACAGGTGGTGAAAAACTGTTTTTT. Encoded protein: CASSLVWTGGEKLFF.